This TCR beta chain is drawn from a study of blood T cells in healthy people across ages. Study results and limitations: In these data, TCR beta diversity tracked strongly with naive T cell percentage.

The second PCR ran about 7 to 12 cycles with a sample-barcoded 5' primer and J-beta primers. CDR3-containing paired-end reads numbered at least 2.5 million in each sample. A single record per CDR3 protein comes from TCRdb applying MiXCR to the 5' RACE reads. The table includes 1.5 million to 2 million distinct CDR3 sequences, 28% detected once. Points on this clonotype: The antigen is unknown.

V dropped 5 bases and J dropped 5 bases, with 10 bases sitting between them. CDR1 is LNHNV, CDR2 YYDKDF, per germline (reference sequence). The CDR3 is made up of 13 amino acids. The sequencing input was blood. The rearrangement joins TRBV15 to TRBJ2-1; D may correspond to TRBD1 or TRBD2 (5 bases each). The TCR comes from a woman in her 30s in good health. CDR3 nucleotide sequence: TGTGCCACCAGCGACAGCGGAGACAATGAGCAGTTCTTC. The encoded protein is CATSDSGDNEQFF. Full variable domain (remainder filled in from reference TRBV15 and TRBJ2-1): DAMVIQNPRYQVTQFGKPVTLSCSQTLNHNVMYWYQQKSSQAPKLLFHYYDKDFNNEADTPDNFQSRRPNTSFCFLDIRSPGLGDTAMYLCATSDSGDNEQFFGPGTRLTVL.